The TCR beta chain under discussion was sequenced for a study of esophageal squamous cell carcinoma under preoperative chemotherapy. With regard to this clonotype: The antigen is unknown. Sequence at one end of the junction differs from germline and may be a read error.

Study-wide findings and caveats: After treatment, tumor-infiltrating lymphocytes seemed to come partly from incoming peripheral T cells, not only local changes. Abundant clones tended to shrink rather than expand after paclitaxel-nedaplatin. Chemotherapy was followed by significantly higher TCR diversity in peripheral T cells only, not tumor-infiltrating lymphocytes.

Germline V gene lookup returns CDR1 SGHTA and CDR2 FQGTGA. The CDR3 spans 17 residues. TCRdb redid the calling of the PCR reads with MiXCR, one entry per CDR3 protein. The repertoire holds 30,000 or so distinct CDR3 sequences, with approximately 51% as singletons. Time point meaning: after preoperative PTX-NDP chemotherapy. The source of this sequence is a human donor with esophageal squamous cell carcinoma. The donor label of this sample is uncertain. The genes are TRBV7-3 and TRBJ2-3, with TRBD1 as a possible D gene (6 bases). This material was collected from a patient given preoperative chemotherapy. CDR3 nucleotide sequence: TGTGCCAGCAGCCGCAAACTGGGGCTGGGGGCCAGAGATACGCAGTATTTC. It encodes CASSRKLGLGARDTQYF.